The next 31 T cell receptor beta chains were all read from a single sample in a study of a mutant IDH1 vaccine in newly diagnosed glioma. Sample time point: week 35, safety follow-up. Each dose of the vaccine consisted of 300 ug of mutant IDH1 20-mer peptide, with topical imiquimod. No antigen is known for these receptors. The repertoire was sequenced with immunoSEQ multiplex PCR; TCRdb's copy has only in-frame clones and lacks some. The sample yields over 40,000 clones, 80% to 90% seen once. The source was PBMCs, collected from a glioma patient whose treatment included an IDH1 peptide vaccine. Receptor source: a middle-aged man with glioma.

This chain uses TRBV2 with TRBJ1-5; possibly TRBD1 for D (6 bases). The CDR3 totals 16 residues. The germline CDR1 and CDR2 sequences are SNHLY and FYNNEI. With 0 bases removed from V and 6 bases from J, the gap between germline ends came to 15 bases. CDR3 sequence: CASSEARGGNSQPQHF. The CDR3, as DNA: TGTGCCAGCAGTGAAGCTCGGGGGGGCAACAGTCAGCCCCAGCATTTT.

This chain joins TRBV5-6 and TRBJ2-7; perhaps TRBD2 as D (7 bases). The CDR3 covers 15 residues. CDR1 SGHDT and CDR2 YYEEEE come from the germline V gene. Trimming took 3 bases from V and 4 from J, leaving 17 bases between them. Here the CDR3 DNA reads TGTGCCAGCAGCTCACCGGGCGGGGGCACATACGAGCAGTACGTC. Protein sequence: CASSSPGGGTYEQYV.

This clone was found once. The V gene is TRBV13, the J gene TRBJ2-2; D perhaps matches TRBD1 (6 bases). Germline CDR1 is PRHDT and CDR2 is FYEKMQ (reference sequence). There are 12 residues in the CDR3. V was shortened by 6 bases and J by 7 bases, with 9 bases between the two germline ends. The CDR3 nucleotides read TGTGCCAGCAGTAGACAGGACGGGGAGCTGTTTTTT. Its translation: CASSRQDGELFF.

The chain recombines TRBV7-9 with TRBJ2-1, with D possibly TRBD2 on 6 matching bases. The V end lost 11 bases, the J end lost 1 base, and 15 bases lay between the germline ends. Germline V lookup: CDR1 SEHNR, CDR2 FQNEAQ (reference sequence). The CDR3 consists of 14 residues. The CDR3 sequence: CALWAEGSYNEQFF. The CDR3 nucleotides read TGTGCCCTCTGGGCGGAGGGATCCTACAATGAGCAGTTCTTC.

This chain connects TRBV19 to TRBJ1-1; D is unclear. The germline gives CDR1 LNHDA, CDR2 SQIVND (reference sequence). The CDR3 covers 14 residues. V was pared by 5 bases and J by 2 bases, with 12 bases between. As DNA, the CDR3 is TGTGCCAGTAGTCCACAGCTGTTCAACACTGAAGCTTTCTTT. It encodes CASSPQLFNTEAFF.

The chain joins TRBV2 to TRBJ1-4; D remains ambiguous. This CDR3 is 16 amino acids long. V was shortened by 1 base and J by 3 bases, with 12 bases between the two germline ends. Germline CDR1 is SNHLY and CDR2 is FYNNEI. CDR3 bases: TGTGCCAGCAGTGAAGGTCTGGGATTCGCTAATGAAAAACTGTTTTTT. This codes for CASSEGLGFANEKLFF.

J is TRBJ2-7 and V is TRBV19; 9 bases fit TRBD1. Germline-derived CDR1 and CDR2 are LNHDA and SQIVND (reference sequence). V lost 3 bases and J lost 4; bases outside the gene matches: 1. The CDR3 loop spans 13 amino acids. In DNA, the CDR3 is TGTGCCAGTAGTATTGGACAGGGGTACGAGCAGTACTTC. As protein: CASSIGQGYEQYF.

This sequence joins TRBV28 and TRBJ1-2, with D possibly matching TRBD1 (6 bases). Germline loops: CDR1 MDHEN, CDR2 SYDVKM. This CDR3 has 15 residues. Trimming pared 6 bases from V and 0 bases from J, leaving 14 bases between. This CDR3 is CASSKQGAANYGYTF. DNA for the CDR3: TGTGCCAGCAGCAAACAGGGAGCGGCTAACTATGGCTACACCTTC.

The chain employs TRBV18 and TRBJ2-2; D remains ambiguous. The CDR3 extends over 11 amino acids. V gave up 6 bases and J gave up 6 bases, with 5 bases separating them. CDR1 and CDR2 (germline): KGHSH, LQKENI. For the CDR3, the DNA is TGTGCCAGCTCGGGCGCCGGGGAGCTGTTTTTT. It yields the protein CASSGAGELFF.

The J gene is TRBJ2-7, the V gene TRBV28; D is perhaps TRBD1 (5 bases). Deletions cut 6 bases from V and 0 bases from J, with 15 bases between. CDR1 is MDHEN and CDR2 is SYDVKM in the germline V gene. This CDR3 contains 15 residues. CDR3 bases: TGTGCCAGCAGCCCTGGACACTTAGTCTCCTACGAGCAGTACGTC. As protein: CASSPGHLVSYEQYV.

The chain links TRBV19 to TRBJ2-1; the match to TRBD2 covers 9 bases. The CDR3 is made up of 18 amino acids. Germline loops: CDR1 LNHDA, CDR2 SQIVND (reference sequence). V lost 4 bases, J lost 7 bases, and 17 bases stayed unmatched. The CDR3 region is CASSKKLAGSQGRNEQFF. CDR3 bases: TGTGCCAGTAGTAAAAAGCTAGCGGGGAGTCAAGGGAGGAATGAGCAGTTCTTC.

This chain joins TRBV4-1 and TRBJ2-5; perhaps D is TRBD1 or TRBD2 (5 bases each). This CDR3 has 15 residues. The V gene lost 1 base and the J gene lost 4 bases, with 13 bases spanning the gap. CDR1 MGHRA and CDR2 YSYEKL come from the germline V gene. The CDR3 spells CASSQVSGLGETQYF. CDR3 DNA sequence: TGCGCCAGCAGCCAAGTATCGGGGCTCGGAGAGACCCAGTACTTC.

Only a few counts were recorded for this clone. The sample has other DNA sequences that encode this CDR3 too. This chain joins TRBV7-8 and TRBJ1-6; D is uncertain. This CDR3 has 13 amino acids. V was clipped by 0 bases and J by 7 bases, with 4 bases between them. Germline V CDR1 and CDR2: SGHVS, FQNEAQ. The CDR3 nucleotides are TGTGCCAGCAGCTTAGCTGGGAATTCACCCCTCCACTTT. This encodes CASSLAGNSPLHF.

J is TRBJ2-2 and V is TRBV4-3; D unresolved. V lost 4 bases, J lost 0 bases, and 9 bases lay in between. The CDR3 has 15 residues. Per germline, CDR1 LGHNA and CDR2 YSLEER. CDR3 nucleotides: TGCGCCAGCAGCCGAACGCTATCGAACACCGGGGAGCTGTTTTTT. Amino acids: CASSRTLSNTGELFF.

The V and J genes are TRBV2 and TRBJ1-1; perhaps TRBD1 as D (5 bases). V was shortened by 7 bases and J by 0 bases, with 12 bases between the two germline ends. CDR3 size: 14 residues. Germline loops: CDR1 SNHLY, CDR2 FYNNEI. CDR3 region: CASTRTQMNTEAFF. CDR3 nucleotides: TGTGCCAGCACCCGGACACAGATGAACACTGAAGCTTTCTTT.

V gene TRBV15 combines with J gene TRBJ2-3, with 9 bases lining up with TRBD1. Trimming cost V 3 bases and J 7 bases; bases outside gene matches: 8. This CDR3 spans 15 amino acids. CDR1 is LNHNV and CDR2 is YYDKDF in the germline V gene (reference sequence). The CDR3 here is CATSSGDRDVNTQYF. In DNA form, the CDR3 reads TGTGCCACCAGCAGTGGGGACAGGGACGTGAATACGCAGTATTTT.

The V call is TRBV2, the J call TRBJ2-3, with 8 bases identical to TRBD1. With V trimmed by 4 bases and J by 5 bases, 5 bases remained unmatched. Germline V gives CDR1 SNHLY, CDR2 FYNNEI. The CDR3 loop spans 14 amino acids. The CDR3 region has the DNA TGTGCCAGCAGTGGACAGGGGTTTGAAGATACGCAGTATTTT. This sequence encodes CASSGQGFEDTQYF. Drawing the rest from reference TRBV2 and TRBJ2-3, the complete variable domain is EPEVTQTPSHQVTQMGQEVILRCVPISNHLYFYWYRQILGQKVEFLVSFYNNEISEKSEIFDDQFSVERPDGSNFTLKIRSTKLEDSAMYFCASSGQGFEDTQYFGPGTRLTVL.

This clone was seen a single time. The V and J genes are TRBV21-1 and TRBJ2-7; the table's TRBD1 call for D was not verified on the DNA. TRBV21-1 is a pseudogene segment. The CDR3 has 17 residues. CDR3 bases: TGTGCCAGCAGCACCCGGGGACACCCAGTCGAATCCTACGAGCAGTACTTC. Amino acid sequence: CASSTRGHPVESYEQYF.

The V and J genes are TRBV7-2 and TRBJ2-7; maybe TRBD1 (5 bases). This CDR3 region has 15 residues. The V end was cut by 5 bases, the J end by 2 bases, with 16 bases between. Germline CDR1 and CDR2: SGHTA and FQGNSA. In DNA, the CDR3 is TGTGCCAGCAGCCTAGAGGTGACAGCAGCCTACGAGCAGTACTTC. Protein: CASSLEVTAAYEQYF.

Note on this clone: The same CDR3 also results from other DNA sequences found in this sample. The V and J genes are TRBV5-1 and TRBJ1-1, with D possibly TRBD1 on 6 matching bases. Per the germline V gene, CDR1 is SGHRS and CDR2 is YFSETQ. The CDR3 covers 13 residues. V lost 1 base, J lost 4 bases, and 8 bases lay in between. The CDR3 spells CASSLRGGTEAFF. CDR3 DNA sequence: TGCGCCAGCAGCTTGAGGGGGGGCACTGAAGCTTTCTTT.

The chain combines TRBV5-1 with TRBJ1-2; 10 positions agree with TRBD1. From germline, CDR1 is SGHRS and CDR2 YFSETQ. The CDR3 contains 13 residues. V shed 4 bases and J 5 bases; nucleotides not matched to a gene: 2. CDR3 sequence: CASSRGQGYGYTF. The CDR3 bases are TGCGCCAGCAGCCGGGGACAGGGGTATGGCTACACCTTC.

The J gene is TRBJ2-1, the V gene TRBV29-1; 11 bases are a match to TRBD1. This CDR3 region has 15 residues. V trimming: 0 bases; J trimming: 9 bases; junction bases outside the gene matches: 7. Germline loops: CDR1 SQVTM, CDR2 ANQGSEA. The CDR3, as DNA: TGCAGCGTTGAAGACGGACAGGGGGCGAATCCTGAGCAGTTCTTC. Translating gives CSVEDGQGANPEQFF.

The chain is built from TRBV2 and TRBJ2-7, with D possibly matching TRBD1 (6 bases). Germline V lookup: CDR1 SNHLY, CDR2 FYNNEI. V lost 7 bases and J 6 bases, leaving 13 bases between the germline ends. CDR3 length equals 12 residues. This chain's CDR3 is CASTQGISEQYF. For the CDR3, the DNA is TGTGCCAGCACACAGGGCATTAGCGAGCAGTACTTC.

CDR3 in DNA: TGTGCCAGTATCTGTGGGAGGGCGATGGGCTACGAGCAGTACTTC. Protein sequence: CASICGRAMGYEQYF. The chain combines TRBV19 with TRBJ2-7; 7 nucleotides match TRBD2. The J segment lost 3 bases and the V segment lost 7 bases, leaving 12 bases of the junction unmatched. The CDR3 extends over 15 amino acids. Germline V gene lookup returns CDR1 LNHDA and CDR2 SQIVND (reference sequence).

V is TRBV28 and J is TRBJ2-7; TRBD2 is a possible D gene (5 bases). Trimming removed 6 bases at V and 10 bases at J, with 19 bases between. CDR3 length equals 13 residues. From germline, CDR1 is MDHEN and CDR2 SYDVKM. CDR3 nucleotides: TGTGCCAGCAGCGGCCCCGCGGACTCGAGTCAGTACGTC. Protein: CASSGPADSSQYV.

The genes are TRBV6-5 and TRBJ1-2; D gene unclear. CDR1 and CDR2 (germline): MNHEY, SVGAGI. The CDR3 is made up of 15 amino acids. Trimming pared 0 bases from V and 6 bases from J, leaving 14 bases between. The CDR3 spells CASSYSKWGWDGYTF. The CDR3 DNA is TGTGCCAGCAGTTACTCGAAGTGGGGATGGGATGGCTACACCTTC.

The chain joins TRBV27 to TRBJ2-2; 7 bases are a match to TRBD2. The germline gives CDR1 MNHEY, CDR2 SMNVEV (reference sequence). The CDR3 sequence is 14 residues long. The ends lost 11 bases at V and 3 bases at J; junction bases unmatched: 9. The CDR3 DNA reads TGTGCCGGAACCCGGGACTACCACACCGGGGAGCTGTTTTTT. Its translation: CAGTRDYHTGELFF.

This clone was seen once. V usage is TRBV18 and J usage is TRBJ1-4; D is undetermined. Germline lookup yields CDR1 KGHSH and CDR2 LQKENI. This CDR3 region has 15 residues. V gave up 3 bases and J gave up 5 bases, with 13 bases separating them. CDR3 amino acids: CASSPLGNENEKLFF. The CDR3 coding sequence is TGTGCCAGCTCACCGTTAGGGAACGAGAATGAAAAACTGTTTTTT.

The rearrangement links TRBV11-3 to TRBJ1-1; no clear D gene. Germline V lookup: CDR1 SGHNT, CDR2 YENEEA. The CDR3 sequence is 16 residues long. With 0 bases removed from V and 3 bases from J, the gap between germline ends came to 14 bases. The CDR3 region is CASSLDNWRGHTEAFF. The CDR3 DNA reads TGTGCCAGCAGCTTAGACAATTGGAGAGGGCACACTGAAGCTTTCTTT.

The chain carries TRBV4-1 and TRBJ1-2, with TRBD1 matching over 7 bases. CDR1 MGHRA and CDR2 YSYEKL come from the germline V gene. With V trimmed by 4 bases and J by 6 bases, 11 bases remained unmatched. The CDR3 totals 15 residues. In DNA form, the CDR3 reads TGCGCCAGCAGCCCTTCCTTTGACAGGGCCCATGGCTACACCTTC. It encodes CASSPSFDRAHGYTF.

This clone was detected a few times. The rearrangement links TRBV27 to TRBJ1-6; D is possibly TRBD1 (5 bases). The CDR3 consists of 14 residues. CDR1 MNHEY and CDR2 SMNVEV come from the germline V gene (reference sequence). Deletions cut 3 bases from V and 9 bases from J, with 12 bases between. The CDR3 DNA follows: TGTGCCAGCAGTTTCCGGGGCCTGGGTTCACCCCTCCACTTT. The encoded protein is CASSFRGLGSPLHF.